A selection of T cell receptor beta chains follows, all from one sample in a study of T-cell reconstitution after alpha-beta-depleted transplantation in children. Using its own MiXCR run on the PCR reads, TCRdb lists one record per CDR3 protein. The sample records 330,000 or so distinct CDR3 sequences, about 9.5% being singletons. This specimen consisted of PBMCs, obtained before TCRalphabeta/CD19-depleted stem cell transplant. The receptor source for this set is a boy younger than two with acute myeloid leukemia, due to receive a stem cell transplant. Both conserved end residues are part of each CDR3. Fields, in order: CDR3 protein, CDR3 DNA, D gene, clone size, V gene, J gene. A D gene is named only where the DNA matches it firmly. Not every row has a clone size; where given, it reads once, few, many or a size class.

cdr3_aa: CASSLGGRGYEQYF
cdr3_nt: TGTGCCAGCAGCTTAGGTGGCAGGGGGTACGAGCAGTACTTC
d_call: TRBD1
clone_size: many
v_call: TRBV7-9
j_call: TRBJ2-7

cdr3_aa: CASSYHVRTGELFF
cdr3_nt: TGTGCCAGCAGCTACCACGTGCGCACCGGGGAGCTGTTTTTT
d_call: .
clone_size: many
v_call: TRBV3-1
j_call: TRBJ2-2

cdr3_aa: CASSLVAEAATDTQYF
cdr3_nt: TGTGCCAGCAGCTTAGTAGCGGAGGCGGCCACAGATACGCAGTATTTT
d_call: .
clone_size: many
v_call: TRBV7-2
j_call: TRBJ2-3

cdr3_aa: CASSSQAFGALNEKLFF
cdr3_nt: TGTGCCAGCAGCTCCCAGGCTTTCGGGGCCCTTAATGAAAAACTGTTTTTT
d_call: .
clone_size: many
v_call: TRBV7-2
j_call: TRBJ1-4

cdr3_aa: CASSRQGLSNQPQHF
cdr3_nt: TGTGCCAGTAGCCGACAGGGACTAAGCAATCAGCCCCAGCATTTT
d_call: TRBD1
clone_size: many
v_call: TRBV19
j_call: TRBJ1-5

cdr3_aa: CASSIWNRDRVPDTQYF
cdr3_nt: TGTGCCAGCAGCATCTGGAACCGGGACAGGGTTCCAGATACGCAGTATTTT
d_call: .
clone_size: many
v_call: TRBV21-1
j_call: TRBJ2-3

cdr3_aa: CASSLVGDLNTEAFF
cdr3_nt: TGTGCCAGCAGCTTAGTAGGGGACCTGAACACTGAAGCTTTCTTT
d_call: .
clone_size: .
v_call: TRBV7-9
j_call: TRBJ1-1

cdr3_aa: CSAREGSRSYEQYF
cdr3_nt: TGCAGTGCTAGAGAGGGAAGTCGCTCCTACGAGCAGTACTTC
d_call: .
clone_size: many
v_call: TRBV20-1
j_call: TRBJ2-7

cdr3_aa: CASSAAGGEEQFF
cdr3_nt: TGTGCCAGCAGTGCGGCGGGAGGGGAGGAGCAGTTCTTC
d_call: TRBD2
clone_size: many
v_call: TRBV2
j_call: TRBJ2-1

cdr3_aa: CASSPDGAYEQYF
cdr3_nt: TGTGCCAGCAGCCCGGACGGAGCCTACGAGCAGTACTTC
d_call: .
clone_size: many
v_call: TRBV5-6
j_call: TRBJ2-7

cdr3_aa: CASSIASDRNEQFF
cdr3_nt: TGTGCCAGTAGTATAGCGTCGGACCGCAATGAGCAGTTCTTC
d_call: .
clone_size: .
v_call: TRBV19
j_call: TRBJ2-1